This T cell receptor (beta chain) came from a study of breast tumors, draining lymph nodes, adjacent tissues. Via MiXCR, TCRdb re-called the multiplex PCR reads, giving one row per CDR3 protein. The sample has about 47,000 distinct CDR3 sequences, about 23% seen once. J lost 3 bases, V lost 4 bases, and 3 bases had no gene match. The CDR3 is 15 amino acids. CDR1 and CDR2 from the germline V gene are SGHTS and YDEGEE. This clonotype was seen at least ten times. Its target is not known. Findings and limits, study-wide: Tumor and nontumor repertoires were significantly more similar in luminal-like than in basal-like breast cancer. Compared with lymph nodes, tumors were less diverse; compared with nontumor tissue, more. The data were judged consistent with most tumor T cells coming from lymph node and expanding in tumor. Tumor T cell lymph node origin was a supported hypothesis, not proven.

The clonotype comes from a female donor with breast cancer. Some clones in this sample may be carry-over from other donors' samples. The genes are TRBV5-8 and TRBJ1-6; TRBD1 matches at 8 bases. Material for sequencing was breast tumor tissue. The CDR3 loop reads CASSDRGSYNSPLHF. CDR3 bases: TGTGCCAGCAGCGACAGGGGAAGCTATAATTCACCCCTCCACTTT.